Included here is one T cell receptor (beta chain) sequence, with context. Its specificity is not known. Data came from immunoSEQ multiplex PCR; TCRdb stores just in-frame clones and leaves some out. The sample includes 100,000 to 120,000 clones, roughly nine tenths of them seen just once. Trimming shortened V by 8 bases and J by 2 bases, and 16 bases separated the two germline ends. The CDR3 is made up of 15 amino acids. Germline values: CDR1 MNHEY, CDR2 SVGAGI. This entry belongs to a study of T cell responses to AZD1222 COVID-19 vaccine. Whole-study findings and limits: Nearly half of spike-specific TCRs reportedly go after variant regions that carry no mutations. Regions 160-218 and 743-854 dominated among vaccine-associated CD4 TCRs spanning spike. Repertoire sampling was restricted to post-peak T cell response timepoints.

This receptor was identified in an adult in good health. The source was peripheral blood, collected on day 0 of AZD1222 vaccination. The V call is TRBV6-5, the J call TRBJ1-5; a possible D gene is TRBD1 (5 bases). Here the CDR3 DNA reads TGTGCCAGCTCCTGGGTGGGGACGGGCAATCAGCCCCAGCATTTT. It codes for CASSWVGTGNQPQHF.